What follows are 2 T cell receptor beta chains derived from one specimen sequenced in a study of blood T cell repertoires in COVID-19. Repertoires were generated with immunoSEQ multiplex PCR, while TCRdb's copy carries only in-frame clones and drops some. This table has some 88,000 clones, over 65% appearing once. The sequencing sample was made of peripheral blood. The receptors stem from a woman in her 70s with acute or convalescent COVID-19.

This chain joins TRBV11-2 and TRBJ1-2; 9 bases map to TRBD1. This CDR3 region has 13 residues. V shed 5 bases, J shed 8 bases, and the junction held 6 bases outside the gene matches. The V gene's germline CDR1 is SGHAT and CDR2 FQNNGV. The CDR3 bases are TGTGCCAGCAGCCCCACAGGGGGCGCGGGCTACACCTTC. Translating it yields CASSPTGGAGYTF. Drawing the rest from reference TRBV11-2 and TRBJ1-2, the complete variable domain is EAGVAQSPRYKIIEKRQSVAFWCNPISGHATLYWYQQILGQGPKLLIQFQNNGVVDDSQLPKDRFSAERLKGVDSTLKIQPAKLEDSAVYLCASSPTGGAGYTFGSGTRLTVV.

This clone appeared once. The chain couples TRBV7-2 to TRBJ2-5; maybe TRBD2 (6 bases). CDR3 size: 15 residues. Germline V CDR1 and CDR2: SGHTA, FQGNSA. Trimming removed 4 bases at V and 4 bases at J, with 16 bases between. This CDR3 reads CASSYVREQAETQYF. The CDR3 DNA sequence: TGTGCCAGCAGCTACGTACGGGAGCAGGCAGAGACCCAGTACTTC.